These 26 T cell receptor beta chains share one sample of origin, sequenced in a study of blood T cells in healthy people across ages. Through a sample-barcoded 5' primer and a J-beta primer mix, a second PCR was run for about 6 to 12 cycles. From the 5' RACE reads, TCRdb called clonotypes with MiXCR, one entry per CDR3 protein. The table includes over 1,200,000 distinct CDR3 sequences, 45% to 70% detected once. Source material: blood. These receptor sequences come from a man in his late teens or twenties in good health.

The chain couples TRBV27 to TRBJ1-1, with a tentative D call TRBD1 (5 bases). The CDR3 spans 13 residues. With 6 bases removed from V and 4 bases from J, the gap between germline ends came to 12 bases. CDR1 is MNHEY, CDR2 SMNVEV, per germline (reference sequence). CDR3 DNA sequence: TGTGCCAGCAGGGCCGTGGGGGGCACTGAAGCTTTCTTT. Translating gives CASRAVGGTEAFF.

In this sample, this clonotype turned up a few times. This chain uses TRBV20-1 with TRBJ2-7; D possibly uses TRBD1 or TRBD2 (5 bases each). Germline V gives CDR1 DFQATT, CDR2 SNEGSKA (reference sequence). CDR3 length: 15 amino acids. Trimming removed 5 bases from V and 2 bases from J, with 19 bases in between. The CDR3 DNA follows: TGCAGTGCTCGAGGGGAATTCGACTGGACCTACGAGCAGTACTTC. This encodes CSARGEFDWTYEQYF.

The rearrangement uses TRBV10-2 and TRBJ1-1; tentative D call: TRBD1 (6 bases). This CDR3 is built from 14 residues. CDR1 is WSHSY, CDR2 SAAADI, per germline. Deletions cut 8 bases from V and 1 base from J, with 14 bases between. The CDR3 protein is CASRLGAGNTEAFF. DNA for the CDR3: TGCGCCAGCCGGTTGGGGGCAGGGAACACTGAAGCTTTCTTT.

The chain combines TRBV30 with TRBJ1-4, with D possibly matching TRBD1 (5 bases). CDR1 is GTSNPN and CDR2 is SVGIG in the germline V gene (reference sequence). The V and J ends lost 3 bases and 8 bases respectively, with 10 bases between them. This CDR3 is built from 12 residues. The CDR3, as DNA: TGTGCCTGGAGCAGGGAGGAGGAAAAACTGTTTTTT. Translation: CAWSREEEKLFF. The full variable domain, with the rest looked up from reference TRBV30 and TRBJ1-4, is SQTIHQWPATLVQPVGSPLSLECTVEGTSNPNLYWYRQAAGRGLQLLFYSVGIGQISSEVPQNLSASRPQDRQFILSSKKLLLSDSGFYLCAWSREEEKLFFGSGTQLSVL.

This sequence joins TRBV4-1 and TRBJ2-7; D remains ambiguous. The CDR3 consists of 16 residues. The germline CDR1 and CDR2 sequences are MGHRA and YSYEKL. The V end lost 2 bases, the J end lost 0 bases, and 14 bases lay between the germline ends. CDR3 sequence reads: CASSQLLERSSYEQYF. Written as DNA, the CDR3 is TGCGCCAGCAGCCAACTCTTAGAGCGTAGCTCCTACGAGCAGTACTTC.

The J gene is TRBJ1-1, the V gene TRBV29-1; 10 nucleotides match TRBD1. Germline values: CDR1 SQVTM, CDR2 ANQGSEA. With 7 bases clipped from V and 4 bases from J, the junction kept 6 bases outside the gene matches. This CDR3 region has 13 residues. CDR3 amino acids: CSARTGGVTEAFF. The CDR3 DNA sequence: TGCAGCGCTCGGACAGGGGGAGTCACTGAAGCTTTCTTT.

The J gene is TRBJ1-2, the V gene TRBV6-6; TRBD1 might be the D (5 bases). CDR1 and CDR2 from the germline V gene are MNHNY and SVGAGI (reference sequence). The CDR3 is 14 residues long. The germline V and J ends were trimmed by 7 bases and 6 bases, with 18 bases remaining between them. CDR3 in amino acids: CASTQGIYRDGYTF. CDR3 coding DNA: TGTGCCAGCACCCAGGGTATCTACCGGGATGGCTACACCTTC.

The V and J genes are TRBV7-9 and TRBJ2-5, with TRBD2 matching 9 bases. V lost 5 bases and J lost 8; bases outside the gene matches: 15. This CDR3 spans 16 amino acids. Germline V CDR1 and CDR2: SEHNR, FQNEAQ (reference sequence). The CDR3: CASSTGLARAPFTQYF. As DNA, the CDR3 is TGTGCCAGCAGCACCGGACTAGCGAGGGCCCCATTTACCCAGTACTTC. The complete variable domain, with remaining parts taken from reference TRBV7-9 and TRBJ2-5, reads DTGVSQNPRHKITKRGQNVTFRCDPISEHNRLYWYRQTLGQGPEFLTYFQNEAQLEKSRLLSDRFSAERPKGSFSTLEIQRTEQGDSAMYLCASSTGLARAPFTQYFGPGTRLLVL.

This clonotype showed up just once. The CDR3 spells CASSAVTGTGELFF. CDR3 DNA: TGTGCCAGCAGTGCAGTTACTGGTACCGGGGAGCTGTTTTTT. V is TRBV6-2 or TRBV6-3 and J is TRBJ2-2; D not certain. V was pared by 5 bases and J by 5 bases, with 12 bases between. The V gene's germline CDR1 is MNHEY and CDR2 SVGEGT. The CDR3 length is 14 residues.

The chain joins TRBV7-9 to TRBJ2-5; D perhaps matches TRBD2 (6 bases). The CDR3 covers 15 residues. Germline V lookup: CDR1 SEHNR, CDR2 FQNEAQ (reference sequence). The V and J ends lost 1 base and 4 bases respectively, with 13 bases between them. In DNA, the CDR3 is TGTGCCAGCAGCTTAGGGGACTTCCTGGGAGAGACCCAGTACTTC. It encodes CASSLGDFLGETQYF. The complete variable domain, with remaining parts taken from reference TRBV7-9 and TRBJ2-5, reads DTGVSQNPRHKITKRGQNVTFRCDPISEHNRLYWYRQTLGQGPEFLTYFQNEAQLEKSRLLSDRFSAERPKGSFSTLEIQRTEQGDSAMYLCASSLGDFLGETQYFGPGTRLLVL.

This clonotype was counted once. A much larger clonotype is one base distant, so this may be a read error. This rearrangement joins TRBV5-6 to TRBJ2-3; a possible D gene is TRBD2 (6 bases). Germline V gene lookup returns CDR1 SGHDT and CDR2 YYEEEE. This CDR3 contains 13 residues. CDR3 DNA sequence: TGTGCCAGCAGCCGGGGGAGCACAGGTACGCAGTATTTT. It translates to CASSRGSTGTQYF.

This clonotype was detected only a few times. The chain recombines TRBV10-3 with TRBJ2-7; D could derive from TRBD1 or TRBD2 (5 bases each). Germline V gene data show CDR1 as ENHRY and CDR2 as SYGVKD. V was pared by 6 bases and J by 5 bases, with 11 bases between. This CDR3 is built from 12 residues. The DNA of the CDR3 is TGTGCCATCAGCGCAGGGCGGGACGAGCAGTACTTC. Protein sequence: CAISAGRDEQYF.

The V call is TRBV12-3 or TRBV12-4, the J call TRBJ2-2, with 8 bases aligning to TRBD2. The V segment lost 10 bases and the J segment 5 bases; nucleotides outside the gene matches: 9. This CDR3 spans 14 amino acids. As DNA, the CDR3 is TGTGCCACGCCTCGGGGGGGCCGAACCGGGGAGCTGTTTTTT. It encodes CATPRGGRTGELFF.

The rearrangement links TRBV29-1 to TRBJ1-2; D not certain. V was pared by 1 base and J by 4 bases, with 16 bases between. CDR3 length: 15 residues. Germline CDR1 is SQVTM and CDR2 is ANQGSEA. CDR3 DNA: TGCAGCGTTGAAGGCGATACGGCTTCTCTCTATGGCTACACCTTC. This gives the protein CSVEGDTASLYGYTF.

The J gene is TRBJ2-1, the V gene TRBV6-2 or TRBV6-3, with D possibly matching TRBD2 (7 bases). Trimming left V 1 base short and J 7 bases short, with 20 bases between. Germline V CDR1 and CDR2: MNHEY, SVGEGT. This CDR3 has 17 amino acids. CDR3 region: CASSYYGGGFGENEQFF. The CDR3 DNA is TGTGCCAGCAGTTACTACGGCGGGGGCTTTGGGGAAAATGAGCAGTTCTTC.

This clonotype showed up just a few times. V is TRBV14 and J is TRBJ1-6; the D is unclear. V was pared by 1 base and J by 14 bases, with 12 bases between. Germline V gene sequence: CDR1 SGHDN, CDR2 FVKESK. This CDR3 has 13 residues. The CDR3 DNA follows: TGTGCCAGCAGCCAAGTTCCGGGATCAGCCCTCCACTTT. It yields the protein CASSQVPGSALHF. Full variable domain (missing parts from reference TRBV14 and TRBJ1-6): EAGVTQFPSHSVIEKGQTVTLRCDPISGHDNLYWYRRVMGKEIKFLLHFVKESKQDESGMPNNRFLAERTGGTYSTLKVQPAELEDSGVYFCASSQVPGSALHFGNGTRLTVT.

The V and J genes are TRBV5-1 and TRBJ1-2; D gene uncertain. The V gene lost 0 bases and the J gene lost 4 bases, with 7 bases spanning the gap. The length of the CDR3 is 13 residues. Germline V lookup: CDR1 SGHRS, CDR2 YFSETQ. CDR3 in DNA: TGCGCCAGCAGCTTGGAGCTCCTCTATGGCTACACCTTC. Amino acids: CASSLELLYGYTF.

In its sample, this clonotype was seen a few times. The genes are TRBV20-1 and TRBJ2-1; D might be TRBD1 or TRBD2, each matching 5 bases. This CDR3 contains 16 residues. The V gene's germline CDR1 is DFQATT and CDR2 SNEGSKA (reference sequence). Trimming took 0 bases from V and 9 from J, leaving 21 bases between them. CDR3 sequence reads: CSARDFRDPQLGEQFF. Here the CDR3 DNA reads TGCAGTGCTAGAGATTTCCGGGACCCACAACTGGGTGAGCAGTTCTTC.

This clonotype has a handful of counts. V gene TRBV4-2 combines with J gene TRBJ2-5; the match to TRBD2 covers 9 bases. V trimming: 0 bases; J trimming: 2 bases; junction bases outside the gene matches: 7. The CDR3 extends over 17 amino acids. Germline V gene sequence: CDR1 LGHNA, CDR2 YNFKEQ. The CDR3 DNA sequence: TGTGCCAGCAGCCAAGAAGGGACTAGCCTTGGACAAGAGACCCAGTACTTC. Translation gives CASSQEGTSLGQETQYF.

This clonotype was seen a few times. The chain recombines TRBV7-2 with TRBJ2-7; 10 bases map to TRBD2. The trim removed 6 bases at V and 0 bases at J, leaving 5 bases unmatched. The germline gives CDR1 SGHTA, CDR2 FQGNSA. This CDR3 region has 15 residues. Here the CDR3 DNA reads TGTGCCAGCAGTAGCGGACTAGCGGCCTCCTACGAGCAGTACTTC. As protein: CASSSGLAASYEQYF.

This rearrangement joins TRBV18 to TRBJ2-7; 8 bases match TRBD1. The DNA end favors TRBJ2-5, so the J call may be wrong. The CDR3 contains 16 residues. CDR1 is KGHSH, CDR2 LQKENI, per germline. The CDR3 DNA reads TGTGCCAGCTCACCACCCTCAGGGGGCGTGGCGAAGACCCAGTACTTC. This sequence encodes CASSPPSGGVAKTQYF.

This chain uses TRBV7-8 with TRBJ2-3, with 9 bases lining up with TRBD2. Per the germline V gene, CDR1 is SGHVS and CDR2 is FQNEAQ. The junction had 12 bases not matched to a gene; V was cut back by 4 bases and J by 7 bases. The CDR3 has 16 residues. The CDR3 DNA is TGTGCCAGCAGCTCCTCGACTAGCGGAGGCCGGTATACGCAGTATTTT. Its translation is CASSSSTSGGRYTQYF.

This clonotype was found once. The V gene is TRBV7-9, the J gene TRBJ2-7; D call uncertain. The end of the DNA fits TRBJ2-5 better, so the J call may be wrong. The length of the CDR3 is 13 residues. Germline loops: CDR1 SEHNR, CDR2 FQNEAQ (reference sequence). In DNA, the CDR3 is TGTGCCAGCAGCCCATGGCGACGAGAGACCCAGTACTTC. This encodes CASSPWRRETQYF.

The gene calls are TRBV28 and TRBJ2-5, with D possibly matching TRBD2 (5 bases). Trimming removed 7 bases from V and 4 bases from J, with 10 bases in between. Germline V gene lookup returns CDR1 MDHEN and CDR2 SYDVKM. There are 12 residues in the CDR3. In DNA, the CDR3 is TGTGCCAGCACCGGGGTGGCAGAGACCCAGTACTTC. It yields the protein CASTGVAETQYF.

This clonotype has just one count. The J gene is TRBJ2-1, the V gene TRBV4-1; D ambiguous. With 4 bases removed from V and 0 bases from J, the gap between germline ends came to 10 bases. The CDR3 covers 15 residues. Germline CDR1 and CDR2: MGHRA and YSYEKL. The CDR3 loop is CASSPTESSYNEQFF. The CDR3 bases are TGCGCCAGCAGCCCCACCGAAAGCTCCTACAATGAGCAGTTCTTC.

This clonotype was observed a few times. This sequence joins TRBV29-1 and TRBJ2-1, with D possibly matching TRBD2 (5 bases). The CDR3 length is 16 residues. Looked up from germline, CDR1 is SQVTM and CDR2 is ANQGSEA. V lost 3 bases and J lost 1, with 16 bases in between. The CDR3 loop reads CSVEGETRGSYNEQFF. The CDR3 nucleotides read TGCAGCGTTGAGGGAGAGACTCGAGGGTCCTACAATGAGCAGTTCTTC.